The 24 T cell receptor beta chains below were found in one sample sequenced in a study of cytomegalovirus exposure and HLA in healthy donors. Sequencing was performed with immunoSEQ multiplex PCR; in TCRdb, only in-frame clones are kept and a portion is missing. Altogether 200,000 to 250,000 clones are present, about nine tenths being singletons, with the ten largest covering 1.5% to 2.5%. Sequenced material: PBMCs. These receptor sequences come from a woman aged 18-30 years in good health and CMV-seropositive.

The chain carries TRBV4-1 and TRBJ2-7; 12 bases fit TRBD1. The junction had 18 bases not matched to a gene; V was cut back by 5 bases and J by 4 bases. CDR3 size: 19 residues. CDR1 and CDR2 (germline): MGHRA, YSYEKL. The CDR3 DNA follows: TGCGCCAGCAGCTATTCTGCTCAAACCGGGACAGGGGGCGAATACGAGCAGTACTTC. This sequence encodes CASSYSAQTGTGGEYEQYF.

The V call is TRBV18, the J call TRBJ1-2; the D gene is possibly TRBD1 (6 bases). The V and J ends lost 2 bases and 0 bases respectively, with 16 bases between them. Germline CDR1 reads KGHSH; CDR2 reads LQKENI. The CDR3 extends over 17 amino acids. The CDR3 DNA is TGTGCCAGCTCACCAGGGCAGGGGCGAGCCACTAACTATGGCTACACCTTC. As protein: CASSPGQGRATNYGYTF.

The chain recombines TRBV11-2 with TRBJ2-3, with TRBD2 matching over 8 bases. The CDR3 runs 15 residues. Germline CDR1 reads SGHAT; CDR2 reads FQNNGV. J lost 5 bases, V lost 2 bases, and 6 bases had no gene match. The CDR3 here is CASSLTGGPEDTQYF. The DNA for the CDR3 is TGTGCCAGCAGCTTAACGGGAGGGCCCGAAGATACGCAGTATTTT.

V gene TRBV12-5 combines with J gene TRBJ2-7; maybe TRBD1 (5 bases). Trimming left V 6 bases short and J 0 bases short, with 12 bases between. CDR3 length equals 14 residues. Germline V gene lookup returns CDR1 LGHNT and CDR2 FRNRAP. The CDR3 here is CASGHQGSSYEQYF. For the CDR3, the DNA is TGTGCTAGTGGCCATCAGGGTAGCTCCTACGAGCAGTACTTC.

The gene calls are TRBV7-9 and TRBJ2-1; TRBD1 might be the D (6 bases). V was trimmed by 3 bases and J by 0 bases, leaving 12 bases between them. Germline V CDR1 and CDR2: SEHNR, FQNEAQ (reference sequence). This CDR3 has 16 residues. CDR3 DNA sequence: TGTGCCAGCAGCTTTAACCGGGACACCTCCTACAATGAGCAGTTCTTC. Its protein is CASSFNRDTSYNEQFF. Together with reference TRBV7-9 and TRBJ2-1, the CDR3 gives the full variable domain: DTGVSQNPRHKITKRGQNVTFRCDPISEHNRLYWYRQTLGQGPEFLTYFQNEAQLEKSRLLSDRFSAERPKGSFSTLEIQRTEQGDSAMYLCASSFNRDTSYNEQFFGPGTRLTVL.

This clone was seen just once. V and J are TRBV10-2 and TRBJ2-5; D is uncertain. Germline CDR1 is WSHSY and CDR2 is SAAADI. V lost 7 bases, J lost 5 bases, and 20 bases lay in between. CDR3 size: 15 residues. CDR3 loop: CASTGSPNQVETQYF. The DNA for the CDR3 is TGCGCCAGCACCGGCAGTCCCAACCAGGTCGAGACCCAGTACTTC.

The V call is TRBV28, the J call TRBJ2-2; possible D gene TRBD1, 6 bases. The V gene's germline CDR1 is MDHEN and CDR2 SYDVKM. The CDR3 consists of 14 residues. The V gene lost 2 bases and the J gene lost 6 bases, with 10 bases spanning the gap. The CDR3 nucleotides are TGTGCCAGCAGTTTAGATCAGGGGCCCGGGGAGCTGTTTTTT. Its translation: CASSLDQGPGELFF. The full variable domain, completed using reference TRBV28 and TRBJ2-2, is DVKVTQSSRYLVKRTGEKVFLECVQDMDHENMFWYRQDPGLGLRLIYFSYDVKMKEKGDIPEGYSVSREKKERFSLILESASTNQTSMYLCASSLDQGPGELFFGEGSRLTVL.

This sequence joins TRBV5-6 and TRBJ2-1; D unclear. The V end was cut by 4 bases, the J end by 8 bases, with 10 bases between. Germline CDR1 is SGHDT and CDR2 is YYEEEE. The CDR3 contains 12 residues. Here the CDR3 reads CASSQTWDEQFF. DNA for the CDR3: TGTGCCAGCAGCCAGACTTGGGATGAGCAGTTCTTC.

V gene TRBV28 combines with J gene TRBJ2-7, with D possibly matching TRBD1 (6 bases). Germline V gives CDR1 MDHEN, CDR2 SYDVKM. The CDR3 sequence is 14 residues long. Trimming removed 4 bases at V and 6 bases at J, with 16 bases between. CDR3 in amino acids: CASSWRTEFREQYF. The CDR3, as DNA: TGTGCCAGCAGTTGGAGGACAGAGTTCCGCGAGCAGTACTTC.

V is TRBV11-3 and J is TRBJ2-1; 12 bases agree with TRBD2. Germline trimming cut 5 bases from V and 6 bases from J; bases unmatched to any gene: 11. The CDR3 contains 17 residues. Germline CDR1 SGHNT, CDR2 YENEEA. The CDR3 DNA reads TGTGCCAGCAGCAACACAGTGACTAGCGGGAGTGGCAATGAGCAGTTCTTC. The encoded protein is CASSNTVTSGSGNEQFF.

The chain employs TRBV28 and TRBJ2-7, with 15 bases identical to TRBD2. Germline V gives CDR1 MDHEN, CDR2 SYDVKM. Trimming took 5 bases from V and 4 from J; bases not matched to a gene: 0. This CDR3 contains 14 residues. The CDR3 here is CASSGTSGRYEQYF. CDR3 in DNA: TGTGCCAGCAGTGGGACTAGCGGGAGGTACGAGCAGTACTTC.

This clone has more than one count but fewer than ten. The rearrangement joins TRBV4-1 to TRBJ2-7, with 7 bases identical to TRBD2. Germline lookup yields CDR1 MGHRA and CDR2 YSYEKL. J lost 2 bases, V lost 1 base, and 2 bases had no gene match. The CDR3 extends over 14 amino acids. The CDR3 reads CASSQGRGTYEQYF. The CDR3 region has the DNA TGCGCCAGCAGCCAAGGGCGGGGGACCTACGAGCAGTACTTC.

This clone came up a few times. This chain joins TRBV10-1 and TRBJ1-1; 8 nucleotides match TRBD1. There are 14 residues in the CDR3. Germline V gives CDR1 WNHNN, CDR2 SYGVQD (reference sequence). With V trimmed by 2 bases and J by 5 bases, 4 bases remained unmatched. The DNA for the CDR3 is TGCGCCAGCAGTGAGGGACAGGGATATACTGAAGCTTTCTTT. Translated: CASSEGQGYTEAFF.

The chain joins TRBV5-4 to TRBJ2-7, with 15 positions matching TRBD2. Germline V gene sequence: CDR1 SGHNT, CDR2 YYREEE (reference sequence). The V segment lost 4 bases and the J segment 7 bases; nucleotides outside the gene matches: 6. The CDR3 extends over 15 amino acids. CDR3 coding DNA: TGTGCCAGCAGCCCCCGGACTAGCGGGAGGGTGGAGCAGTACTTC. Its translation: CASSPRTSGRVEQYF.

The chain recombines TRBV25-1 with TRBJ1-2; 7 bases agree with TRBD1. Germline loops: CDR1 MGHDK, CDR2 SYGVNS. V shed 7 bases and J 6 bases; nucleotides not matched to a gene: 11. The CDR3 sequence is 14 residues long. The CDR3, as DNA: TGTGCCAGCAACGCAGGGGGAGTTGTGAATGGCTACACCTTC. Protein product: CASNAGGVVNGYTF.

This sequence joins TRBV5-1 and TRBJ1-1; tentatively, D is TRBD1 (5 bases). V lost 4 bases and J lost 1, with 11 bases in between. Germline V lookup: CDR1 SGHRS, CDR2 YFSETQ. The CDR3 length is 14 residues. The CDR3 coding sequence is TGCGCCAGCAGCGCTGGACACAAGAACACTGAAGCTTTCTTT. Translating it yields CASSAGHKNTEAFF.

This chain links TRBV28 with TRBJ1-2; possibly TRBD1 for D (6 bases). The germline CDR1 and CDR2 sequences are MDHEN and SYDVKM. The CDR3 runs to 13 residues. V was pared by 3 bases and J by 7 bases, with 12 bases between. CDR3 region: CASSFEQGGGYTF. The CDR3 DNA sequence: TGTGCCAGCAGTTTTGAACAGGGCGGTGGCTACACCTTC.

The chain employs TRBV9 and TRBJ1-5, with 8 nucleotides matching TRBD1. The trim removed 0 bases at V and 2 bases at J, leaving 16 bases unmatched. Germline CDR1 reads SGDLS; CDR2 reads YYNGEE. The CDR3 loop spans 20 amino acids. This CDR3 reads CASSVAQPGQAAGRNQPQHF. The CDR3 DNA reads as TGTGCCAGCAGCGTAGCGCAACCGGGACAGGCTGCCGGTCGCAATCAGCCCCAGCATTTT. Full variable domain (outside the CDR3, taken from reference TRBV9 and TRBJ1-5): DSGVTQTPKHLITATGQRVTLRCSPRSGDLSVYWYQQSLDQGLQFLIQYYNGEERAKGNILERFSAQQFPDLHSELNLSSLELGDSALYFCASSVAQPGQAAGRNQPQHFGDGTRLSIL.

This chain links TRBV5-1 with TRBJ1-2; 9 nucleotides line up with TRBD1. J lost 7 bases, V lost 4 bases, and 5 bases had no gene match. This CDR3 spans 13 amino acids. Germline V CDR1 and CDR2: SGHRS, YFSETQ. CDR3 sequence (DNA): TGCGCCAGCAGCCCCGGGACAGGGAGTGGCTACACCTTC. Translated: CASSPGTGSGYTF.

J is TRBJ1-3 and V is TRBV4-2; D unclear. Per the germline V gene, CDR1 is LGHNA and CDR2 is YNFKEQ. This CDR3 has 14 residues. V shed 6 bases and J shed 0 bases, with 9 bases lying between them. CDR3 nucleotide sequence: TGTGCCAGCAGTGGACTGATCTCTGGAAACACCATATATTTT. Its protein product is CASSGLISGNTIYF.

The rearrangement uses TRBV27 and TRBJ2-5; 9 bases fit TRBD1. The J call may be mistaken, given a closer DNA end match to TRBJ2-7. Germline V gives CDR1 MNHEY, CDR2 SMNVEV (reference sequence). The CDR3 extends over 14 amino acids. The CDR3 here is CASSYGTGWDEQYF. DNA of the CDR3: TGTGCCAGCAGTTACGGGACAGGGTGGGACGAGCAGTACTTC.

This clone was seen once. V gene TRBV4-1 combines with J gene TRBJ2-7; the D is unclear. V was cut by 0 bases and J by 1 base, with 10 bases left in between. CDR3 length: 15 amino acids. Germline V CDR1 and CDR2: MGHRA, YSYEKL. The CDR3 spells CASSQDLASSYEQYF. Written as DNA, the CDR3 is TGCGCCAGCAGCCAAGATCTGGCTTCTTCCTACGAGCAGTACTTC.

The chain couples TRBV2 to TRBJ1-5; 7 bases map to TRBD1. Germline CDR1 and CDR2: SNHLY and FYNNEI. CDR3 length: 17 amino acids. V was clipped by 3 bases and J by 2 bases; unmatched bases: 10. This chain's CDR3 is CASSEDPTGDRNQPQHF. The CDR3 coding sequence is TGTGCCAGCAGTGAGGATCCAACAGGGGACCGCAATCAGCCCCAGCATTTT.

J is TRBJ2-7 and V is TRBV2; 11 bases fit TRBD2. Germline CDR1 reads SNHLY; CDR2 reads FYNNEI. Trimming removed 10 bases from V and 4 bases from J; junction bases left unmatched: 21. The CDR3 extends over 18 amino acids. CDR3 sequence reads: CATVGTGFLAGGVYEQYF. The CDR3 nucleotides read TGTGCCACCGTGGGGACAGGTTTCCTAGCGGGAGGCGTGTACGAGCAGTACTTC.